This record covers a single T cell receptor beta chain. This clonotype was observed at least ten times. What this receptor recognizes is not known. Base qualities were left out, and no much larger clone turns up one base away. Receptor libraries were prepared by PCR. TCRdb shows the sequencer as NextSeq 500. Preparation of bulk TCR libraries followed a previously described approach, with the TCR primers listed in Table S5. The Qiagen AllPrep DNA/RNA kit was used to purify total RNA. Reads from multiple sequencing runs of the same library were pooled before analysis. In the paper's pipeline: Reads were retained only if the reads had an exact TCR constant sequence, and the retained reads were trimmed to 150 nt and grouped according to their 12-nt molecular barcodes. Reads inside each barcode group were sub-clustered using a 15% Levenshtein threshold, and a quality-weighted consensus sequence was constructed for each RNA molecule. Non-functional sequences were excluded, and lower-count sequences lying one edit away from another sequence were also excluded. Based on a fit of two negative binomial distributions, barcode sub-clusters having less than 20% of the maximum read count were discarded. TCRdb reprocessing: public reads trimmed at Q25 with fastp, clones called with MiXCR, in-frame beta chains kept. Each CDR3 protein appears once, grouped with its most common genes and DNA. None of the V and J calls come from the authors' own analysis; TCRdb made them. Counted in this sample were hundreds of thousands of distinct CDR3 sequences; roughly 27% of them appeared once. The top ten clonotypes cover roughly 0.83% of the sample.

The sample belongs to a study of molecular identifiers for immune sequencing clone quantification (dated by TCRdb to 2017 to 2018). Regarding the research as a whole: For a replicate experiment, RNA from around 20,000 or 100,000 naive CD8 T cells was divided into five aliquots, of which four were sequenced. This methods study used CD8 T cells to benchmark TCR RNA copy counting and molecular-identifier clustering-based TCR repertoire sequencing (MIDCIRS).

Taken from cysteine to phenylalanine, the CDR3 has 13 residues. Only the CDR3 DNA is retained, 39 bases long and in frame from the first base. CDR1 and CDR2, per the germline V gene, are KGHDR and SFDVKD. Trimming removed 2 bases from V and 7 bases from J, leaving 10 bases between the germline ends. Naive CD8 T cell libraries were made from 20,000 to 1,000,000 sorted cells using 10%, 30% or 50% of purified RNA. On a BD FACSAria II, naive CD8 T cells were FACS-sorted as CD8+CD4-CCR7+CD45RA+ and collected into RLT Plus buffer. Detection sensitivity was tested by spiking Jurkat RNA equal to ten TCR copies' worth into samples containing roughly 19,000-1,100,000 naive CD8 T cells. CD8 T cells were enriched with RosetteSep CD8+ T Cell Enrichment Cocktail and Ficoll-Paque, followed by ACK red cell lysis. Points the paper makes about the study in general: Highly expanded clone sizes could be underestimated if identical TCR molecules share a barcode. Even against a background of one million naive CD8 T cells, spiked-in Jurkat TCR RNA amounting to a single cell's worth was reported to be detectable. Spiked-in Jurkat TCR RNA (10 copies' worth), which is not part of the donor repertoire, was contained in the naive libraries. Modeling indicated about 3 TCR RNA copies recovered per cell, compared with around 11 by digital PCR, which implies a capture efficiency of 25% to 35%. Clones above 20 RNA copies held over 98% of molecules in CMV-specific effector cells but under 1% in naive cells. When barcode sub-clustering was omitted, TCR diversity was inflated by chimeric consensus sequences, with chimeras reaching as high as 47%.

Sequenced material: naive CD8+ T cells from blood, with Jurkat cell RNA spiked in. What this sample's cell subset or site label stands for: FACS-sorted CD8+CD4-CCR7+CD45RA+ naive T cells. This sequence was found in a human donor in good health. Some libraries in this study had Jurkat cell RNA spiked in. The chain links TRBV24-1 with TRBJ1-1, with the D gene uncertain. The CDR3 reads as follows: CATSDWEADEAFF. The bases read TGTGCCACCAGTGATTGGGAGGCAGATGAAGCTTTCTTT.